The source of this TCR beta chain is a study of technical replicates of blood from a few donors. V lost 1 base and J lost 5; bases outside the gene matches: 6. In germline, CDR1 is SGHTA, CDR2 FQGNSA. The CDR3 covers 16 residues. Clones were read by immunoSEQ multiplex PCR, and TCRdb kept only the in-frame ones, dropping some. The sample shows tens of thousands of clones, approximately 98% of them seen only once. This receptor was identified in a human donor in good health. V and J are TRBV7-2 and TRBJ2-5, with 11 bases identical to TRBD2. Sequencing input: T cells isolated from PBMCs. CDR3 sequence (DNA): TGTGCCAGCAGCTTAGGCATAGCGGGAGGGGGGGAGACCCAGTACTTC. It codes for CASSLGIAGGGETQYF.